What follows is one T cell receptor (beta chain) and its context. Its target is not known. Three rounds of nested PCR, following a modified ARM-PCR protocol, produced the TCRbeta library. One entry per CDR3 protein results from TCRdb running MiXCR on the multiplex PCR reads. The table includes around 210,000 distinct CDR3 sequences, around 71% detected once. This entry is derived from a study of tumor and adjacent non-tumor tissue in lung cancer. As for the study in general: The cohort had 12 to 13 adenocarcinoma, a couple of squamous cell and 1 small cell patients.

CDR3 size: 17 residues. The V and J ends lost 1 base and 5 bases, in that order; junction bases with no gene match: 8. The template was RNA from unsorted bulk tissue. Donors were chemotherapy-naive, newly diagnosed lung cancer surgical patients in China, August–late 2014. Study-wide results and caveats: Significantly higher TCR diversity was found in tumor than normal lung.

The TCR originated in a man in his 60s with non-small cell lung cancer. V and J are TRBV12-3 or TRBV12-4 and TRBJ1-5; 10 bases map to TRBD1. The sequenced sample consisted of lung tumor tissue. The CDR3 region has the DNA TGTGCCAGCAGTTTAGGTAGACAGGGGGCGAACGATCAGCCCCAGCATTTT. Translation gives CASSLGRQGANDQPQHF.